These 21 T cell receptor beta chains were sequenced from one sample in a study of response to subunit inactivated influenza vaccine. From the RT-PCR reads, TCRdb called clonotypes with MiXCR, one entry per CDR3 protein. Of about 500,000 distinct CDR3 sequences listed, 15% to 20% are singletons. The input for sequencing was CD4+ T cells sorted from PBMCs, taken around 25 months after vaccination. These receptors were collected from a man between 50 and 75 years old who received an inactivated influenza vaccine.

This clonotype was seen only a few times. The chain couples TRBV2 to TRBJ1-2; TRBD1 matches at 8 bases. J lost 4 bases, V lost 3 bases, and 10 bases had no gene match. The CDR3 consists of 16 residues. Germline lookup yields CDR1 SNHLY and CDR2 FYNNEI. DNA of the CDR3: TGTGCCAGCAGTGACGTCAGGGGGCAAGGTGGCTATGGCTACACCTTC. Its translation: CASSDVRGQGGYGYTF.

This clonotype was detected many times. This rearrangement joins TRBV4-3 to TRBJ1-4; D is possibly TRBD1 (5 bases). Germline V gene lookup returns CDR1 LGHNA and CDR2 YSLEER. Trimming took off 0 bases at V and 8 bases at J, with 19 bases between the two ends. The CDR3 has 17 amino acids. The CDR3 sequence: CASSQEVASGSREKLFF. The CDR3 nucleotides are TGCGCCAGCAGCCAAGAGGTAGCTTCAGGGTCAAGGGAAAAACTGTTTTTT.

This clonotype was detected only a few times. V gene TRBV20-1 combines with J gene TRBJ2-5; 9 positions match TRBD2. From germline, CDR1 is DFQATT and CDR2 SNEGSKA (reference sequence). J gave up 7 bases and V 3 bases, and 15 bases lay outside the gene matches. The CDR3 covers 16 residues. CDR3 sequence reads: CSARDPVTSGGGTQYF. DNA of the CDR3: TGCAGTGCTAGGGACCCGGTGACTAGCGGCGGTGGGACCCAGTACTTC.

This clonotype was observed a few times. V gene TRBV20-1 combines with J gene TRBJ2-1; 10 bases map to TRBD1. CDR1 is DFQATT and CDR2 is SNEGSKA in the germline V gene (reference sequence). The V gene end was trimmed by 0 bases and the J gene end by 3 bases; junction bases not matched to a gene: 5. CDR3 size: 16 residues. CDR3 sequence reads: CSARDLGQGNYNEQFF. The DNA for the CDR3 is TGCAGTGCTAGAGACCTGGGACAGGGGAACTACAATGAGCAGTTCTTC.

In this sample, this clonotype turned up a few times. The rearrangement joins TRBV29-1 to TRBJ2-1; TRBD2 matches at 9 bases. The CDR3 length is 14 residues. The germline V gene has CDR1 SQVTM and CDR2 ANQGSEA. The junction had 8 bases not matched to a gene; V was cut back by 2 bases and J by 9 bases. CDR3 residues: CSVEWREGVGEQFF. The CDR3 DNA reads TGCAGCGTTGAATGGCGGGAGGGGGTAGGTGAGCAGTTCTTC.

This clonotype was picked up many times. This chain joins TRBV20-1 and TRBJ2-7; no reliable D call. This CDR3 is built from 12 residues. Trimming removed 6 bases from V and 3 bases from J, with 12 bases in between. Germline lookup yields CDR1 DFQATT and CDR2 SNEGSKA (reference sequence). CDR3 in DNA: TGCAGTGCCCATTGGTCGGGCTACGAGCAGTACTTC. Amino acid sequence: CSAHWSGYEQYF.

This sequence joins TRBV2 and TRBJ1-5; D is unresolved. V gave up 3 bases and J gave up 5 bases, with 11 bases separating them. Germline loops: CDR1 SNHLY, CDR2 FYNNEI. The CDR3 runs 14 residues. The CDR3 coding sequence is TGTGCCAGCAGTGACGGTCAGGCTTATCAGCCCCAGCATTTT. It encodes CASSDGQAYQPQHF.

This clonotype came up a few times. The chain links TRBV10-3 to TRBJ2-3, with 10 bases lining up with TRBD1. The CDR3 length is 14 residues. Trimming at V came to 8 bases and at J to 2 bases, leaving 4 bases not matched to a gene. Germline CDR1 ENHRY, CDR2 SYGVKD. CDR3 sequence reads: CAIGQGGTTDTQYF. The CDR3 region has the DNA TGTGCCATCGGACAGGGGGGAACCACAGATACGCAGTATTTT.

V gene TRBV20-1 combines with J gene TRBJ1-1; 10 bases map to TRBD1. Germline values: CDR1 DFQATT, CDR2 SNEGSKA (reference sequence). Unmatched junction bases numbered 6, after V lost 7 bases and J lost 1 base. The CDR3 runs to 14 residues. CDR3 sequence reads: CSVYRDRGNTEAFF. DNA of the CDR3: TGCAGTGTCTACCGGGACAGGGGGAACACTGAAGCTTTCTTT.

The CDR3 region has the DNA TGTGCCAGCAGTTACGTCGAGGGGGCCGCCTACGAGCAGTACTTC. This gives the protein CASSYVEGAAYEQYF. The chain uses TRBV6-5 and TRBJ2-7; 7 nucleotides line up with TRBD1. The germline CDR1 and CDR2 sequences are MNHEY and SVGAGI. The CDR3 loop spans 15 amino acids. Trimming cost V 2 bases and J 2 bases; bases outside gene matches: 6.

The CDR3 region is CATQGRGGQETQYF. The CDR3 nucleotides are TGTGCCACCCAAGGGAGGGGTGGCCAAGAGACCCAGTACTTC. The V call is TRBV24-1, the J call TRBJ2-5, with 7 positions matching TRBD2. The germline V gene has CDR1 KGHDR and CDR2 SFDVKD. Germline trimming cut 9 bases from V and 1 base from J; bases unmatched to any gene: 7. The CDR3 runs to 14 residues.

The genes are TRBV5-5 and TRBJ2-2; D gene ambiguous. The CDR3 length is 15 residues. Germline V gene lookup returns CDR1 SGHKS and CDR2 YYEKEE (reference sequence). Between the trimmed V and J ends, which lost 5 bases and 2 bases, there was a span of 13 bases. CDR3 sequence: CASSLSTANTGELFF. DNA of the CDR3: TGTGCCAGCAGTCTCAGTACAGCTAACACCGGGGAGCTGTTTTTT.

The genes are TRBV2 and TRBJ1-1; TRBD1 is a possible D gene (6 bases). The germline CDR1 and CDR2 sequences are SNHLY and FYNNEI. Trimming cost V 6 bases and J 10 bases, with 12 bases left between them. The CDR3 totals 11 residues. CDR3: CASRSDSLAFF. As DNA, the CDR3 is TGTGCCAGCAGGTCGGACAGTCTAGCTTTCTTT. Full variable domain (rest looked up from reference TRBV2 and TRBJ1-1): EPEVTQTPSHQVTQMGQEVILRCVPISNHLYFYWYRQILGQKVEFLVSFYNNEISEKSEIFDDQFSVERPDGSNFTLKIRSTKLEDSAMYFCASRSDSLAFFGQGTRLTVV.

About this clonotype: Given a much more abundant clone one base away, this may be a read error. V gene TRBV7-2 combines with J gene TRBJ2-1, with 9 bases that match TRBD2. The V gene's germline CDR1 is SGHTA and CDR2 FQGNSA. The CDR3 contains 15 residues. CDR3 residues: CASSLTGTSYDEQFF. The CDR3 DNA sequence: TGTGCCAGCAGCTTGACCGGGACTAGCTACGATGAGCAGTTCTTC.

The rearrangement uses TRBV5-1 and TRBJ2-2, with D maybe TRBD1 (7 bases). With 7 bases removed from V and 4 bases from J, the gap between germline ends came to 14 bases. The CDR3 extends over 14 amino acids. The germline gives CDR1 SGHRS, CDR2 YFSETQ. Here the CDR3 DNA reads TGCGCCAGCGTCTCCCAGGGGGGCACCGGGGAGCTGTTTTTT. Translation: CASVSQGGTGELFF.

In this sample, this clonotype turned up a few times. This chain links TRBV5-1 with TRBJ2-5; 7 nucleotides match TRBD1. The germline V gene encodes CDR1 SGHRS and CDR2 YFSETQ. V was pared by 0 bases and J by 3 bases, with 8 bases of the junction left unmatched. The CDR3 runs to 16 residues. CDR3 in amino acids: CASSLGAGGTKETQYF. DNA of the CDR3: TGCGCCAGCAGCTTGGGGGCAGGGGGAACCAAAGAGACCCAGTACTTC.

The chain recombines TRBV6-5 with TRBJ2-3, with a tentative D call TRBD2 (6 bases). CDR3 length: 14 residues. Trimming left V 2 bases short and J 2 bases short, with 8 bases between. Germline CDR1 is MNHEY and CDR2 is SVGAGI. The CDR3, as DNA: TGTGCCAGCAGTTACGGGAGGTACACAGATACGCAGTATTTT. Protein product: CASSYGRYTDTQYF.

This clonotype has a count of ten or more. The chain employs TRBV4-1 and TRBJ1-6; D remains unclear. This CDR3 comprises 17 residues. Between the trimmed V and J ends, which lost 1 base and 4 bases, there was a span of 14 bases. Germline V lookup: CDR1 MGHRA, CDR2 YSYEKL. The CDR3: CASSQASGSQYNSPLHF. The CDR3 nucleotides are TGCGCCAGCAGCCAAGCATCGGGTAGCCAATATAATTCACCCCTCCACTTT.

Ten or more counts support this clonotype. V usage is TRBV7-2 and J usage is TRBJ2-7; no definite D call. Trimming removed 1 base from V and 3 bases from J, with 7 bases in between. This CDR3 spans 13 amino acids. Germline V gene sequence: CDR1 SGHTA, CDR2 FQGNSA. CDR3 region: CASSLGPDYEQYF. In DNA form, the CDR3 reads TGTGCCAGCAGCTTAGGCCCCGACTACGAGCAGTACTTC.

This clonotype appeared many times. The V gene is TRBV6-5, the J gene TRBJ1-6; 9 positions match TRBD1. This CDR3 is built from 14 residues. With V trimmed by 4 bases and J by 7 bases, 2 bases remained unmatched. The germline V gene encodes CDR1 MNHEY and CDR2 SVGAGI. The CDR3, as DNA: TGTGCCAGCAGTTTACAGGGGGCGAATTCACCCCTCCACTTT. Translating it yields CASSLQGANSPLHF.

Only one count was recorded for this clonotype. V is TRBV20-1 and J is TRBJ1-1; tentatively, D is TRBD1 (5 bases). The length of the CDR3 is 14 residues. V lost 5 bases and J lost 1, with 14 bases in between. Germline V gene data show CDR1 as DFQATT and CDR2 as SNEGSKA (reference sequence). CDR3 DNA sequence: TGCAGTGCTCGGATTCAGGGTGGGAACACTGAAGCTTTCTTT. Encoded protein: CSARIQGGNTEAFF.